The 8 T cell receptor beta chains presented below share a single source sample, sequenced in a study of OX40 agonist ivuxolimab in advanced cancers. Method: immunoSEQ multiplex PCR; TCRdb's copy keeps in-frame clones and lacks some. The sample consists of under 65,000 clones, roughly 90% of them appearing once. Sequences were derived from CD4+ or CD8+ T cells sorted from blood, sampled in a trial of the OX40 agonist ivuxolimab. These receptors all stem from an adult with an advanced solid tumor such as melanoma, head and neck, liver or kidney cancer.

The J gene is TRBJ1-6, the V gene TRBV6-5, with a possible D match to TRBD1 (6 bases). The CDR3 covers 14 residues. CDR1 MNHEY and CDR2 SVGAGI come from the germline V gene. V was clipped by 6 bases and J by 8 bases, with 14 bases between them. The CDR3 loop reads CASRIQGGDSPLHF. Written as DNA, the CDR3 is TGTGCCAGCAGGATACAGGGAGGGGATTCACCCCTCCACTTT.

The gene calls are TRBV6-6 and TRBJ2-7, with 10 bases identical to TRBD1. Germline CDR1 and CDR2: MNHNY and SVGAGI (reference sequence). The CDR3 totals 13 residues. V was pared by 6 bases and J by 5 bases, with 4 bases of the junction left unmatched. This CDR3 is CASRSGTGDEQYF. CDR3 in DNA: TGTGCCAGCAGATCCGGGACAGGGGACGAGCAGTACTTC.

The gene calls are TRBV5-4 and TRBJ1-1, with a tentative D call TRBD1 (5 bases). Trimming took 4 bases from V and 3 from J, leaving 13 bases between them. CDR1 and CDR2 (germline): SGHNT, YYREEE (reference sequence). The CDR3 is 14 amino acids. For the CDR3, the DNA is TGTGCCAGCAGCCCTAAACTACAGGACACTGAAGCTTTCTTT. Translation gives CASSPKLQDTEAFF.

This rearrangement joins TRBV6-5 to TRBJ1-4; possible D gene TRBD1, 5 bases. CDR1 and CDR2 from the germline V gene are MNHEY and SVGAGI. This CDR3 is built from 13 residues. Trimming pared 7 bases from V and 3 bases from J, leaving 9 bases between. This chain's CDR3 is CASTQGANEKLFF. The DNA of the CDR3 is TGTGCCAGCACGCAAGGGGCTAATGAAAAACTGTTTTTT.

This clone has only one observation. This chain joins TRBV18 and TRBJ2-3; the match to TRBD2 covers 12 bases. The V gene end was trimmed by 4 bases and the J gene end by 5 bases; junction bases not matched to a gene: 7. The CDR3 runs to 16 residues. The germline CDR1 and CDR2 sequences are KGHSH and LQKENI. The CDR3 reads CASSLLAGGPGDTQYF. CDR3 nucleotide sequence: TGTGCCAGCTCACTCCTAGCGGGAGGGCCTGGAGATACGCAGTATTTT.

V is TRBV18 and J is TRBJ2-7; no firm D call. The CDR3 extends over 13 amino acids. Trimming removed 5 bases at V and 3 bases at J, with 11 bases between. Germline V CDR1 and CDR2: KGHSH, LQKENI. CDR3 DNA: TGTGCCAGCTCAACGAGTTCTGGCTACGAGCAGTACTTC. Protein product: CASSTSSGYEQYF.

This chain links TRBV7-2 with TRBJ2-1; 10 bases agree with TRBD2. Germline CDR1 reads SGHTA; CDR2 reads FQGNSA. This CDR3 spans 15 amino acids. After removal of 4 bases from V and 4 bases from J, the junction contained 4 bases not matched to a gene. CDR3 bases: TGTGCCAGCAGCTCAAGCGGGGGGGGTTACAATGAGCAGTTCTTC. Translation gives CASSSSGGGYNEQFF.

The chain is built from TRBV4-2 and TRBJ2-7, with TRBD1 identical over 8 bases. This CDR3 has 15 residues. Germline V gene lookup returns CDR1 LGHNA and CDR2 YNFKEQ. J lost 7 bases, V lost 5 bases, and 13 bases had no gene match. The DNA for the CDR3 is TGTGCCAGCAGCTCCTACGGACAGGGAGTCCAAGAGCAGTACTTC. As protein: CASSSYGQGVQEQYF.